This T cell receptor (beta chain) was identified in a study of T cell repertoires in cytomegalovirus infection. Study context: CMV infection together with matching HLA type was indicated by public TCR beta signatures.

Study results and caveats: Summed frequency of public TCR beta families distinguished CMV carriers with the relevant HLA. Clonotype analysis showed dominance of the ex vivo response by HLA-C-restricted CMV-specific TCR beta clonotypes.

Germline V gene sequence: CDR1 MNHEY, CDR2 SVGAGI. Germline trimming cut 7 bases from V and 8 bases from J; bases unmatched to any gene: 14. The CDR3 sequence is 15 residues long. About this clonotype itself: No antigen is known for it.

Using its own MiXCR run on the reads, TCRdb lists one record per CDR3 protein. The sample carries about 900,000 distinct CDR3 sequences, around 31% recorded once. The source is a human donor in good health (CMV status not recorded). Some clones in this sample may be carry-over from other donors' samples. The rearrangement uses TRBV6-5 and TRBJ2-1; 7 bases align to TRBD1. This material consisted of cultured CD8+ T cells from PBMCs, taken from culture after CMV antigen stimulation. The CDR3 DNA follows: TGTGCCAGCACCTCCCATTCGGGACAGCTCTATGAGCAGTTCTTC. The encoded protein is CASTSHSGQLYEQFF.